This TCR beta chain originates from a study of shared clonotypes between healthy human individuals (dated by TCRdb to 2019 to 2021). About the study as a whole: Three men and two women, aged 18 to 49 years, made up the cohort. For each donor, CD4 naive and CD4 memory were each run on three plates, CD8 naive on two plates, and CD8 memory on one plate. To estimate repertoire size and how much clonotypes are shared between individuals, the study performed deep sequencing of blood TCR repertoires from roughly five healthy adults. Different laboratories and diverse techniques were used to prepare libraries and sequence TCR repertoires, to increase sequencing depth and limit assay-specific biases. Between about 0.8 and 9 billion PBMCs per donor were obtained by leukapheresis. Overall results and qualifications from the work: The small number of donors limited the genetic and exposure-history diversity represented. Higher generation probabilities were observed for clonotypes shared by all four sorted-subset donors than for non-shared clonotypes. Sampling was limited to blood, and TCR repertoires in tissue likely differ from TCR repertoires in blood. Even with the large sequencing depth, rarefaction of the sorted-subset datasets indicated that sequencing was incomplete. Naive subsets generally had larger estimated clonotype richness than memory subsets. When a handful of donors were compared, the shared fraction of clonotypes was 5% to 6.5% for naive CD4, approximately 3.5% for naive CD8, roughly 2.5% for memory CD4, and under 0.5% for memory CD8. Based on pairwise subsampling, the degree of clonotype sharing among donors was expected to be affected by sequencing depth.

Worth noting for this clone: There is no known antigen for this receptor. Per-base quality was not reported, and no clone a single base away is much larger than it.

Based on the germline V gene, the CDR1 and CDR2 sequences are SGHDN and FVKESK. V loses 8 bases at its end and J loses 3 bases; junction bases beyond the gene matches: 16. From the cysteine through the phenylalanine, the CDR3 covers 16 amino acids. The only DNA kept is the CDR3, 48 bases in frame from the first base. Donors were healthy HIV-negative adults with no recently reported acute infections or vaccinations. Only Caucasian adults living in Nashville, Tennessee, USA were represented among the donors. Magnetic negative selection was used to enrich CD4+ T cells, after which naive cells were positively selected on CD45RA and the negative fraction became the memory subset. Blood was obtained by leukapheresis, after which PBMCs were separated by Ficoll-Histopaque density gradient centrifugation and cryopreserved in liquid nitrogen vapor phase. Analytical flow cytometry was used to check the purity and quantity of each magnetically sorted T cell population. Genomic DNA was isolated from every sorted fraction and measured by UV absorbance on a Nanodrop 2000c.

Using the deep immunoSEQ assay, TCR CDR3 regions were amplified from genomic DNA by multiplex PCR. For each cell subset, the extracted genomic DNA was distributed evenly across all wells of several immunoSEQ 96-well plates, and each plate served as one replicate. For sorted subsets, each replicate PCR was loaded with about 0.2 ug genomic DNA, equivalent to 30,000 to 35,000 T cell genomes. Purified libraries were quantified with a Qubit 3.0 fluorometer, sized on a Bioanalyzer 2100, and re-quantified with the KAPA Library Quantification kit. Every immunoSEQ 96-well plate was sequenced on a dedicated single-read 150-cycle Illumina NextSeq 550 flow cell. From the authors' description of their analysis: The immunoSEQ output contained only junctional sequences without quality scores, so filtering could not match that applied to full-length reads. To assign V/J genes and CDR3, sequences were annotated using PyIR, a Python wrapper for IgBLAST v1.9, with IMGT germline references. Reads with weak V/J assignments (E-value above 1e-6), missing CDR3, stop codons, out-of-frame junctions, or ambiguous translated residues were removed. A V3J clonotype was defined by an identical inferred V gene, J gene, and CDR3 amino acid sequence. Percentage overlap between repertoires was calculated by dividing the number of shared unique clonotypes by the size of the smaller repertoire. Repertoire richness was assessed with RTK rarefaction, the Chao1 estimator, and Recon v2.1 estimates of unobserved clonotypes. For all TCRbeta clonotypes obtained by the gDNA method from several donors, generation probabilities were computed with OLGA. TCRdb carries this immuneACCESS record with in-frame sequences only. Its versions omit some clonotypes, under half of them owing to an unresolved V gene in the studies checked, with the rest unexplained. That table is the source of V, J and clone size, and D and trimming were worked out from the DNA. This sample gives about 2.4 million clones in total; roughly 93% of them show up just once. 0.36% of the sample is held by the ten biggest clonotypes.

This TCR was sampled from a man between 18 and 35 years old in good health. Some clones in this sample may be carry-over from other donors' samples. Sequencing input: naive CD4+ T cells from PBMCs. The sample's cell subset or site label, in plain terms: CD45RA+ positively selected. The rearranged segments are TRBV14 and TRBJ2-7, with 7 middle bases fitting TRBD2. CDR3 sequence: CASSSSRGSIVYEQYF. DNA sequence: TGTGCCAGCTCTTCCAGTCGCGGGAGTATTGTCTACGAGCAGTACTTC. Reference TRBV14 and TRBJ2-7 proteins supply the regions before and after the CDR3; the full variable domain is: EAGVTQFPSHSVIEKGQTVTLRCDPISGHDNLYWYRRVMGKEIKFLLHFVKESKQDESGMPNNRFLAERTGGTYSTLKVQPAELEDSGVYFCASSSSRGSIVYEQYFGPGTRLTVT.